The 18 T cell receptor beta chains below come from one sample, sequenced in a study of T cell clones after liver transplantation. Sequencing used immunoSEQ multiplex PCR; TCRdb keeps in-frame clones, though not all of them. The table records about 80,000 clones, about 82% of them present only once. The source material was CD4+ T cells from blood, sampled approximately 3.5 years after liver transplant. These receptors all stem from a human patient who received a liver transplant. A share of the T cells may be of graft donor origin.

This chain links TRBV10-3 with TRBJ1-4, with 7 nucleotides matching TRBD1. V trimming: 7 bases; J trimming: 5 bases; junction bases outside the gene matches: 7. The germline V gene encodes CDR1 ENHRY and CDR2 SYGVKD. The CDR3 contains 14 residues. The CDR3 loop is CAINSGGRNEKLFF. In DNA, the CDR3 is TGTGCCATCAATTCAGGGGGGAGAAATGAAAAACTGTTTTTT.

The chain recombines TRBV6-5 with TRBJ2-7; D gene uncertain. Germline V gene lookup returns CDR1 MNHEY and CDR2 SVGAGI. V lost 9 bases and J 2 bases, leaving 11 bases between the germline ends. This CDR3 comprises 12 residues. CDR3 loop: CASSPQAYEQYF. CDR3 nucleotide sequence: TGTGCCAGTTCCCCCCAAGCCTACGAGCAGTACTTC.

The chain recombines TRBV18 with TRBJ1-2; 8 bases match TRBD1. Germline trimming cut 2 bases from V and 6 bases from J; bases unmatched to any gene: 5. Germline assignment: CDR1 KGHSH and CDR2 LQKENI. CDR3 length: 14 amino acids. The DNA for the CDR3 is TGTGCCAGCTCACCAGCTCAGGGGGCCGATGGCTACACCTTC. Residues: CASSPAQGADGYTF.

The chain has TRBV28 and TRBJ2-2; 7 bases are shared with TRBD1. Germline loops: CDR1 MDHEN, CDR2 SYDVKM. This CDR3 spans 15 amino acids. Unmatched junction bases numbered 4, after V lost 6 bases and J lost 0 bases. The CDR3 reads CASRQGQTNTGELFF. The CDR3 bases are TGTGCCAGCAGACAGGGACAGACGAACACCGGGGAGCTGTTTTTT.

CDR3 DNA: TGTGCCAGTAGTGCCCTCTGGGTACACCACAATGAGCAGTTCTTC. Its translation: CASSALWVHHNEQFF. The chain combines TRBV19 with TRBJ2-1; the D is unclear. The CDR3 totals 15 residues. The V end lost 5 bases, the J end lost 5 bases, and 16 bases lay between the germline ends. Germline loops: CDR1 LNHDA, CDR2 SQIVND (reference sequence).

This clone was seen once. The V call is TRBV11-2, the J call TRBJ2-5; a possible D gene is TRBD2 (6 bases). CDR1 is SGHAT and CDR2 is FQNNGV in the germline V gene. Trimming removed 1 base at V and 8 bases at J, with 20 bases between. CDR3 length: 16 residues. CDR3 sequence reads: CASSLVAAGLGVTQYF. CDR3 bases: TGTGCCAGCAGCTTAGTTGCCGCGGGGCTGGGGGTTACCCAGTACTTC. The variable domain in full, completed from reference TRBV11-2 and TRBJ2-5, reads EAGVAQSPRYKIIEKRQSVAFWCNPISGHATLYWYQQILGQGPKLLIQFQNNGVVDDSQLPKDRFSAERLKGVDSTLKIQPAKLEDSAVYLCASSLVAAGLGVTQYFGPGTRLLVL.

The rearrangement joins TRBV4-3 to TRBJ2-5; 7 bases are shared with TRBD1. The CDR3 has 13 amino acids. V shed 4 bases and J 5 bases; nucleotides not matched to a gene: 4. Germline-derived CDR1 and CDR2 are LGHNA and YSLEER. CDR3 region: CASSLRQGETQYF. CDR3 in DNA: TGCGCCAGCAGCCTCCGACAGGGTGAGACCCAGTACTTC.

V gene TRBV5-4 combines with J gene TRBJ2-4; D is unclear. Trimming shortened V by 3 bases and J by 15 bases, and 16 bases separated the two germline ends. Germline V lookup: CDR1 SGHNT, CDR2 YYREEE (reference sequence). This CDR3 spans 12 amino acids. The CDR3 nucleotides are TGTGCCAGCAGCTCAAGTAGGGTTCGTTGGTACTTC. The encoded protein is CASSSSRVRWYF.

This rearrangement joins TRBV6-4 to TRBJ2-2, with D perhaps given as TRBD1 or TRBD2 (6 bases each). V shed 3 bases and J shed 3 bases, with 8 bases lying between them. Germline CDR1 is MRHNA and CDR2 is SNTAGT. This CDR3 contains 14 residues. DNA for the CDR3: TGTGCCAGCAGTGAAGGGGGGTACACCGGGGAGCTGTTTTTT. Amino acid sequence: CASSEGGYTGELFF.

The chain carries TRBV18 and TRBJ1-1, with D perhaps matching TRBD1 (6 bases). The length of the CDR3 is 16 residues. V lost 5 bases and J 1 base, leaving 17 bases between the germline ends. Germline values: CDR1 KGHSH, CDR2 LQKENI. In DNA, the CDR3 is TGTGCCAGCTCAGCGCTGACCGGGACAAAGAACACTGAAGCTTTCTTT. Translating it yields CASSALTGTKNTEAFF.

This rearrangement joins TRBV2 to TRBJ1-1, with 12 bases aligning to TRBD1. V gave up 7 bases and J gave up 11 bases; unmatched junction bases: 20. Per germline, CDR1 SNHLY and CDR2 FYNNEI. The length of the CDR3 is 17 residues. The CDR3 DNA sequence: TGTGCCAGCACCACAGGGACAGGGGGCTATGAAATTACTGGGGCTTTCTTT. It specifies CASTTGTGGYEITGAFF.

The chain carries TRBV7-2 and TRBJ1-4; 7 bases line up with TRBD1. The CDR3 extends over 15 amino acids. V lost 5 bases, J lost 7 bases, and 10 bases stayed unmatched. Germline V gives CDR1 SGHTA, CDR2 FQGNSA. CDR3 DNA: TGTGCCAGCAGCCGATCCCAAGGGGGCGGTGAAAAACTGTTTTTT. Encoded protein: CASSRSQGGGEKLFF.

The V and J genes are TRBV6-5 and TRBJ1-4, with D unclear. The CDR3 spans 14 residues. The germline V gene encodes CDR1 MNHEY and CDR2 SVGAGI. Trimming took off 6 bases at V and 5 bases at J, with 13 bases between the two ends. Here the CDR3 DNA reads TGTGCCAGCAGATCTCGAGGTGGAAATGAAAAACTGTTTTTT. Its translation is CASRSRGGNEKLFF.

The rearrangement uses TRBV7-2 and TRBJ2-6; no clear D. The germline V gene has CDR1 SGHTA and CDR2 FQGNSA. The CDR3 sequence is 14 residues long. V shed 5 bases and J shed 4 bases, with 9 bases lying between them. CDR3 DNA sequence: TGTGCCAGCAGCAAGGGCGGAGGGGCCAACGTCCTGACTTTC. Translation: CASSKGGGANVLTF.

The V call is TRBV7-2, the J call TRBJ2-1; D not certain. With 1 base removed from V and 0 bases from J, the gap between germline ends came to 7 bases. The CDR3 has 15 amino acids. CDR1 and CDR2 from the germline V gene are SGHTA and FQGNSA. The chain's CDR3 is CASSLVVSSYNEQFF. The CDR3, as DNA: TGTGCCAGCAGCTTAGTAGTAAGCTCCTACAATGAGCAGTTCTTC.

The chain has TRBV7-3 and TRBJ2-1, with D possibly called TRBD1 or TRBD2 (5 bases each). Germline loops: CDR1 SGHTA, CDR2 FQGTGA. The CDR3 sequence is 13 residues long. V lost 2 bases, J lost 6 bases, and 8 bases lay in between. The CDR3 DNA follows: TGTGCCAGCAGCTTAGAGAGGGGCAATGAGCAGTTCTTC. Its protein product is CASSLERGNEQFF. The full variable domain, rest sourced from reference TRBV7-3 and TRBJ2-1, is GAGVSQTPSNKVTEKGKYVELRCDPISGHTALYWYRQSLGQGPEFLIYFQGTGAADDSGLPNDRFFAVRPEGSVSTLKIQRTERGDSAVYLCASSLERGNEQFFGPGTRLTVL.

The chain recombines TRBV7-2 with TRBJ2-1; the D is unclear. Germline V gives CDR1 SGHTA, CDR2 FQGNSA. V was shortened by 1 base and J by 8 bases, with 24 bases between the two germline ends. This CDR3 is 18 amino acids long. CDR3 residues: CASSLVGSMVALGDEQFF. DNA of the CDR3: TGTGCCAGCAGCTTAGTAGGCAGTATGGTAGCTCTCGGAGATGAGCAGTTCTTC.

V gene TRBV7-9 combines with J gene TRBJ2-3; D might be TRBD2 (6 bases). V was pared by 6 bases and J by 3 bases, with 10 bases between. Germline assignment: CDR1 SEHNR and CDR2 FQNEAQ (reference sequence). The CDR3 consists of 13 residues. The chain's CDR3 is CASRSGTTDTQYF. The CDR3 region has the DNA TGTGCCAGCAGATCGGGGACTACAGATACGCAGTATTTT.